This T cell receptor beta chain appears in the sequencing data of a study of T cell responses to AZD1222 COVID-19 vaccine. For the study at large: Pooled samples include second doses given at about 4 or 12 weeks.

The CDR3 is made up of 15 amino acids. V shed 0 bases and J shed 9 bases, with 17 bases lying between them. CDR1 is MNHEY, CDR2 SMNVEV, per germline (reference sequence). TCRdb's table, derived via immunoSEQ multiplex PCR, lists solely in-frame clones and lacks some. The sample consists of fewer than 130,000 clones, around 81% of them appearing once. The source was peripheral blood, collected on day 0 of AZD1222 vaccination. This TCR was recovered from an adult in good health. The chain couples TRBV27 to TRBJ1-2, with D uncertain. The CDR3 DNA is TGTGCCAGCAGTTTATCGATGGTTGATAGATCTAGCTACACCTTC. Translating it yields CASSLSMVDRSSYTF.